A single sample gave rise to the 29 T cell receptor beta chains below, sequenced in a study of graft-versus-host responses after intestinal transplantation. These receptors have no identified antigens. The data were produced by immunoSEQ multiplex PCR, yet TCRdb's version contains in-frame clones alone and is incomplete. The sample consists of 80,000 to 95,000 clones, about 89% of them appearing once. This material consisted of unstimulated CD8+ T cells sorted from spleen or lymph node cells, taken before intestinal transplant. These receptors all stem from a human donor who received an intestinal transplant.

The rearrangement links TRBV6-5 to TRBJ1-4; D call uncertain. CDR1 is MNHEY, CDR2 SVGAGI, per germline. The V gene lost 6 bases and the J gene lost 14 bases, with 25 bases spanning the gap. The CDR3 contains 15 residues. The CDR3 nucleotides are TGTGCCAGCAGCCAAACCGGGTCCCCCGTAAACGCGCTGTTTTTT. It specifies CASSQTGSPVNALFF.

V gene TRBV6-6 combines with J gene TRBJ2-3; 8 nucleotides line up with TRBD2. J was trimmed by 4 bases and V by 0 bases; bases with no gene match: 0. This CDR3 contains 14 residues. Germline CDR1 reads MNHNY; CDR2 reads SVGAGI (reference sequence). The CDR3 protein is CASSYSTSADTQYF. As DNA, the CDR3 is TGTGCCAGCAGTTACTCGACTAGCGCAGATACGCAGTATTTT.

In this sample, this clone turned up once. The chain combines TRBV27 with TRBJ2-3, with TRBD2 identical over 11 bases. The germline V gene has CDR1 MNHEY and CDR2 SMNVEV (reference sequence). This CDR3 spans 17 amino acids. J gave up 0 bases and V 4 bases, and 6 bases lay outside the gene matches. For the CDR3, the DNA is TGTGCCAGCAGTTCACCTTGGACTAGCGGGAGCACAGATACGCAGTATTTT. It yields the protein CASSSPWTSGSTDTQYF.

V and J are TRBV4-2 and TRBJ2-2; D is uncertain. Germline lookup yields CDR1 LGHNA and CDR2 YNFKEQ. V was cut by 1 base and J by 4 bases, with 13 bases left in between. There are 16 residues in the CDR3. In DNA, the CDR3 is TGTGCCAGCAGCCAAGCCCCAACCCCCGGCACCGGGGAGCTGTTTTTT. It codes for CASSQAPTPGTGELFF.

The chain links TRBV4-1 to TRBJ1-2; no definite D call. Trimming removed 8 bases at V and 4 bases at J, with 17 bases between. Germline CDR1 MGHRA, CDR2 YSYEKL. This CDR3 contains 14 residues. CDR3 bases: TGCGCCAGCCGGCGAGAGACGGCAAGCTATGGCTACACCTTC. Its protein product is CASRRETASYGYTF.

J is TRBJ2-1 and V is TRBV11-1; D may be TRBD2 (6 bases). The CDR3 spans 15 residues. The V end lost 8 bases, the J end lost 0 bases, and 14 bases lay between the germline ends. The germline V gene encodes CDR1 SGHAT and CDR2 FQDESV (reference sequence). The CDR3 region has the DNA TGTGCCAGCCACCCGGTGGGGGGCTCCTACAATGAGCAGTTCTTC. Translating gives CASHPVGGSYNEQFF.

The V and J genes are TRBV4-1 and TRBJ2-5, with 16 bases that match TRBD2. The CDR3 length is 18 residues. CDR1 MGHRA and CDR2 YSYEKL come from the germline V gene. The V gene end was trimmed by 5 bases and the J gene end by 2 bases; junction bases not matched to a gene: 8. CDR3 in amino acids: CASSSGTSGRANQETQYF. The CDR3 coding sequence is TGCGCCAGCAGCAGTGGGACTAGCGGGAGGGCCAATCAAGAGACCCAGTACTTC.

This chain connects TRBV27 to TRBJ1-2; possible D gene TRBD1, 5 bases. Germline V gene sequence: CDR1 MNHEY, CDR2 SMNVEV (reference sequence). This CDR3 is 14 amino acids long. Trimming left V 2 bases short and J 4 bases short, with 11 bases between. The CDR3 bases are TGTGCCAGCAGTTTAACAGGTTTGGGCTATGGCTACACCTTC. Its protein product is CASSLTGLGYGYTF.

The V call is TRBV19, the J call TRBJ2-7; TRBD2 aligns across 8 bases. Unmatched junction bases numbered 3, after V lost 3 bases and J lost 5 bases. CDR1 and CDR2 (germline): LNHDA, SQIVND (reference sequence). This CDR3 has 13 residues. The DNA of the CDR3 is TGTGCCAGTAGTATCCTAGCGGGCAACGAGCAGTACTTC. Its translation is CASSILAGNEQYF.

The V gene is TRBV5-1, the J gene TRBJ2-7, with unresolved D. The CDR3 is made up of 12 amino acids. Germline values: CDR1 SGHRS, CDR2 YFSETQ. V was shortened by 1 base and J by 4 bases, with 6 bases between the two germline ends. CDR3: CASSLYGYEQYF. In nucleotides, the CDR3 is TGCGCCAGCAGCTTGTATGGGTACGAGCAGTACTTC.

The chain couples TRBV6-5 to TRBJ2-1; D is undetermined. This CDR3 is built from 14 residues. V lost 6 bases and J 7 bases, leaving 16 bases between the germline ends. CDR1 is MNHEY, CDR2 SVGAGI, per germline. CDR3 amino acids: CASRTGPVGNEQFF. The CDR3 nucleotides read TGTGCCAGCAGAACCGGACCCGTCGGGAATGAGCAGTTCTTC.

This chain connects TRBV2 to TRBJ1-2; TRBD1 is a possible D gene (5 bases). The germline CDR1 and CDR2 sequences are SNHLY and FYNNEI. This CDR3 spans 17 amino acids. The V gene lost 3 bases and the J gene lost 2 bases, with 19 bases spanning the gap. CDR3 DNA: TGTGCCAGCAGTGATGGGGGTGGTAGGGCTTTCAACTATGGCTACACCTTC. Protein sequence: CASSDGGGRAFNYGYTF.

V is TRBV29-1 and J is TRBJ2-3, with D unclear. With 3 bases removed from V and 2 bases from J, the gap between germline ends came to 9 bases. The CDR3 is 13 residues long. Germline V CDR1 and CDR2: SQVTM, ANQGSEA. CDR3 in DNA: TGCAGCGTTGAGGGCGGAACCACAGATACGCAGTATTTT. It encodes CSVEGGTTDTQYF.

The chain is built from TRBV5-4 and TRBJ1-1; D uncertain. V was pared by 0 bases and J by 1 base, with 7 bases between. There are 14 residues in the CDR3. Per the germline V gene, CDR1 is SGHNT and CDR2 is YYREEE (reference sequence). The CDR3 region is CASSLEAANTEAFF. The CDR3 DNA reads TGTGCCAGCAGCTTGGAGGCTGCGAACACTGAAGCTTTCTTT. The complete variable domain, with remaining parts taken from reference TRBV5-4 and TRBJ1-1, reads ETGVTQSPTHLIKTRGQQVTLRCSSQSGHNTVSWYQQALGQGPQFIFQYYREEENGRGNFPPRFSGLQFPNYSSELNVNALELDDSALYLCASSLEAANTEAFFGQGTRLTVV.

The rearrangement links TRBV29-1 to TRBJ2-7; tentative D call: TRBD2 (5 bases). The DNA matches TRBJ2-1 better at its end, which makes the J call doubtful. Germline V gene data show CDR1 as SQVTM and CDR2 as ANQGSEA. The CDR3 has 16 residues. The CDR3 sequence: CSVEDLSVTSSYEQFF. CDR3 coding DNA: TGCAGCGTTGAAGATCTTAGCGTGACCAGCTCCTACGAGCAGTTCTTC.

The rearrangement uses TRBV19 and TRBJ2-1; 7 nucleotides line up with TRBD2. CDR1 LNHDA and CDR2 SQIVND come from the germline V gene (reference sequence). The V gene end was trimmed by 0 bases and the J gene end by 6 bases; junction bases not matched to a gene: 14. The CDR3 spans 18 residues. The CDR3 sequence is CASSIDPGVREQINEQFF. CDR3 coding DNA: TGTGCCAGTAGTATAGACCCAGGCGTGCGGGAGCAGATCAATGAGCAGTTCTTC.

The chain carries TRBV2 and TRBJ1-5, with 7 bases identical to TRBD1. CDR3 size: 13 residues. V dropped 7 bases and J dropped 4; count of bases not matched to a gene: 4. Germline CDR1 reads SNHLY; CDR2 reads FYNNEI. The CDR3 region is CASKGTDNQPQHF. CDR3 bases: TGTGCCAGCAAAGGGACAGATAATCAGCCCCAGCATTTT.

This clone was picked up one time. The chain combines TRBV11-2 with TRBJ2-1, with TRBD2 matching over 11 bases. Per the germline V gene, CDR1 is SGHAT and CDR2 is FQNNGV. The V and J ends lost 2 bases and 6 bases, in that order; junction bases with no gene match: 9. This CDR3 is 17 amino acids long. Here the CDR3 reads CASSLRVAGGPGNEQFF. CDR3 nucleotide sequence: TGTGCCAGCAGCTTAAGGGTAGCGGGGGGGCCGGGCAATGAGCAGTTCTTC.

The V and J genes are TRBV7-2 and TRBJ1-5, with D tentatively TRBD1 (6 bases). CDR3 length: 17 residues. Germline CDR1 SGHTA, CDR2 FQGNSA. V dropped 1 base and J dropped 3 bases, with 16 bases sitting between them. The CDR3 reads CASSLGYARGTNQPQHF. The DNA of the CDR3 is TGTGCCAGCAGCTTAGGTTACGCCAGGGGTACCAATCAGCCCCAGCATTTT. Using reference TRBV7-2 and TRBJ1-5 for the parts outside the CDR3, the full variable domain is GAGVSQSPSNKVTEKGKDVELRCDPISGHTALYWYRQSLGQGLEFLIYFQGNSAPDKSGLPSDRFSAERTGGSVSTLTIQRTQQEDSAVYLCASSLGYARGTNQPQHFGDGTRLSIL.

This clone is a singleton in its sample. The J gene is TRBJ1-4, the V gene TRBV5-1; tentative D call: TRBD1 (6 bases). V was shortened by 4 bases and J by 3 bases, with 16 bases between the two germline ends. This CDR3 is built from 16 residues. Germline V gene sequence: CDR1 SGHRS, CDR2 YFSETQ. The CDR3 coding sequence is TGCGCCAGCAGCCAGGACCTGGGGGCCGCTAATGAAAAACTGTTTTTT. Translating gives CASSQDLGAANEKLFF.

The rearrangement joins TRBV11-2 to TRBJ2-3, with a weak D call TRBD2 (6 bases). Trimming pared 1 base from V and 3 bases from J, leaving 14 bases between. The CDR3 consists of 16 residues. Germline V gene data show CDR1 as SGHAT and CDR2 as FQNNGV. This CDR3 reads CASSLAGVVRTDTQYF. The CDR3 DNA is TGTGCCAGCAGCTTAGCGGGAGTAGTGAGGACAGATACGCAGTATTTT.

The CDR3 DNA sequence: TGTGCCAGCAGCTTACACGCCGAGTGGGAGACCCAGTACTTC. The encoded protein is CASSLHAEWETQYF. The chain uses TRBV7-7 and TRBJ2-5, with unresolved D. CDR3 length: 14 residues. Germline assignment: CDR1 SSHAT and CDR2 FNYEAQ (reference sequence). V was trimmed by 2 bases and J by 5 bases, leaving 12 bases between them.

The V and J genes are TRBV10-2 and TRBJ2-5; no clear D gene. The DNA end is a closer match to TRBJ2-7, so the J assignment may be wrong. In germline, CDR1 is WSHSY, CDR2 SAAADI. The CDR3 length is 14 residues. As DNA, the CDR3 is TGCGCCAGCAGTGAGTCGGGCGCAGCCTACGAGCAGTACTTC. Amino acid sequence: CASSESGAAYEQYF.

The V call is TRBV20-1, the J call TRBJ2-7; D is ambiguous. Germline CDR1 reads DFQATT; CDR2 reads SNEGSKA (reference sequence). V gave up 6 bases and J gave up 4 bases, with 10 bases separating them. CDR3 length equals 11 residues. The CDR3 spells CSAPLGYEQYF. The CDR3, as DNA: TGCAGTGCCCCCTTAGGGTACGAGCAGTACTTC.

The chain joins TRBV13 to TRBJ1-1; no reliable D call. With 2 bases removed from V and 1 base from J, the gap between germline ends came to 8 bases. The V gene's germline CDR1 is PRHDT and CDR2 FYEKMQ (reference sequence). The CDR3 spans 14 residues. The CDR3 here is CASSLWSPNTEAFF. CDR3 bases: TGTGCCAGCAGCTTATGGTCCCCGAACACTGAAGCTTTCTTT.

The chain carries TRBV19 and TRBJ1-5; no firm D call. From germline, CDR1 is LNHDA and CDR2 SQIVND (reference sequence). The CDR3 consists of 13 residues. V lost 10 bases to trimming and J lost 3 bases, with 13 bases between them. CDR3 DNA: TGTGCCACTAATCCGGGGAACAATCAGCCCCAGCATTTT. It codes for CATNPGNNQPQHF.

This sequence joins TRBV6-5 and TRBJ2-7; no firm D call. Germline V gene data show CDR1 as MNHEY and CDR2 as SVGAGI. Trimming pared 0 bases from V and 4 bases from J, leaving 13 bases between. CDR3 length: 15 residues. CDR3 amino acids: CASSYSDGSNYEQYF. CDR3 bases: TGTGCCAGCAGTTACTCGGACGGCTCTAATTACGAGCAGTACTTC.

The chain uses TRBV5-5 and TRBJ1-1; 7 bases agree with TRBD1. V gave up 0 bases and J gave up 8 bases; unmatched junction bases: 4. Germline lookup yields CDR1 SGHKS and CDR2 YYEKEE (reference sequence). The CDR3 has 13 residues. CDR3 in DNA: TGTGCCAGCAGCTTGGGGACAGGACCAGAAGCTTTCTTT. Translation: CASSLGTGPEAFF.

This chain's CDR3 is CASSFLVKNSPLHF. CDR3 DNA sequence: TGTGCCAGCAGTTTTTTAGTAAAGAATTCACCCCTCCACTTT. The chain uses TRBV27 and TRBJ1-6, with no clear D. V shed 3 bases and J shed 7 bases, with 10 bases lying between them. The CDR3 is 14 residues long. CDR1 is MNHEY, CDR2 SMNVEV, per germline (reference sequence).